This TCR beta chain was obtained from a study of T cells in tuberculosis. Germline CDR1 and CDR2: MNHNS and SASEGT. V shed 4 bases and J shed 2 bases, with 16 bases lying between them. CDR3 length: 16 residues. Cells were sorted from thawed PBMC rested overnight and stained with GMM-loaded CD1B tetramer, viability dye and anti-CD3. The lipid loaded on the CD1B tetramers was C32 glucose monomycolate from Rhodococcus equi. Sequenced by immunoSEQ multiplex PCR; TCRdb stores in-frame clones only, minus some. The table lists around 50,000 clones, over 75% of them singletons. J is TRBJ2-3 and V is TRBV6-1, with a weak D call TRBD1 (8 bases). The clonotype originates from an adult woman with latent tuberculosis. The source material was CD1b-GMM tetramer-negative cells sorted from PBMCs. CDR3 bases: TGTGCCAGCAGTGGTCTACAGGGGGGGTCCACAGATACGCAGTATTTT. The encoded protein is CASSGLQGGSTDTQYF.